This TCR beta chain was captured by sequencing in a study of CD4 T cells in relation to SARS-CoV-2 and coronaviruses. Assay used: immunoSEQ multiplex PCR; TCRdb lists only in-frame clones, some missing. The sample holds some 22,000 clones, 66% seen once. This clone was observed a single time. The antigen is undetermined. The CDR3 spans 16 residues. Unexposed donor CD4+ T cells date from about 2011-2018, before the COVID-19 pandemic. CD4+ T cells were isolated from the cells after more than nine days of culture. Sequencing was carried out using CD4+ T cells from PBMCs, cultured in vitro. This TCR was sampled from a human donor in good health. The chain is built from TRBV21-1 and TRBJ2-3; the table's D call, TRBD1, was not checked against the DNA. TRBV21-1 is a known pseudogene. CDR3 in DNA: TGTGCCACCGTAGCCCCGACAGGGGGTAGTACAGATACGCAGTATTTT. This codes for CATVAPTGGSTDTQYF.